This record looks at one TCR beta chain sequence and its context. The antigen this receptor binds is unknown. No base-level quality is on record; no much larger clone is a single base apart. The method behind the library was the immunoSEQ multiplex PCR assay. A mixture of 60 forward primers for TCR Vbeta segments and 13 reverse primers for TCR Jbeta segments was used in the multiplex PCR. The CDR3 region of rearranged TCR beta genes was amplified from genomic DNA with a multiplex PCR assay. On the Illumina HiSeq System, the amplified TCR beta libraries were sequenced as 87-base-pair reads. Per the authors' processing: A later analysis tallied about 77 million unique TCR beta chains across the 600 to 700 repertoires, and approximately 9.9 million of those chains were shared by two or more donors. Raw reads were error-corrected and collapsed into unique sequences with a nearest-neighbor algorithm that merged closely related sequences to remove PCR and sequencing errors. To assign V, D and J gene segments, CDR3 sequences were aligned to IMGT reference sequences. Each retained sequence needed at least a six-nucleotide match to both a V gene segment and a J gene segment. A rearrangement counted as productive if the CDR3 had no stop codons and remained in frame with V and J, and every other rearrangement counted as non-productive. CDR3 was defined by IMGT convention, running from the second conserved V-encoded cysteine to the conserved J-encoded phenylalanine. The earlier analysis of 500 to 750 of the donors excluded any sequence lacking an unambiguous match to a single V gene segment. An earlier analysis of 587 of the donors classified V segments as functional when productive rearrangements were above 56.7% and as segregating when the standard deviation between donors was above 5%. To diagnose cytomegalovirus status from the catalog of TCR beta chain sequences, a statistical classification framework was built. A later analysis assigned V and J genes by comparing TCR nucleotide sequences with IMGT/GENE-DB human TR gene sequences. In a later analysis, CDR3 sequences and most-parsimonious VDJ recombination scenarios were assigned using the TCRdist pipeline. In a later analysis, each TCR beta chain was defined by its CDR3 amino acid sequence together with its V-gene family, and reads without a unique V-gene family were excluded. In a later analysis, a few hundred highly shared, low-generation-probability nucleotide sequences were removed to address suspected cross-contamination and a sequencing artifact. A later analysis calculated a clonal expansion index for each public chain from normalized within-repertoire ranks of inferred template counts. In a later analysis, generation probabilities were computed using a VDJ recombination model fitted to out-of-frame rearrangements, and the results were checked against IGoR. A later analysis scored TCR-TCR, TCR-HLA and TCR-CMV co-occurrence with hypergeometric tests, applying a repertoire-size bias correction to TCR pairs. False discovery rates were estimated in a later analysis by permuting HLA or CMV assignments 20 times. In a later analysis, co-occurring TCRs were grouped with DBSCAN, and TCRdist sequence similarity was added when clustering was performed within HLA-allele-positive subsets. Repertoires with fewer than 30,000 or more than 120,000 public chains, plus five repertoires with anomalous nucleotide sharing, were excluded from co-occurrence clustering. TCRdb provides this immuneACCESS table in a form limited to in-frame rearrangements. Some clones are lacking; in checked studies, under half of them reflect an unresolved V gene, and why the rest are absent is not known. D and trimming come from the DNA, and the V and J calls and clone size come from that table. In all, the sample holds about 160,000 clones, and about three quarters of those were seen once. Approximately 2% of the sample is held by the ten biggest clonotypes.

The cohort consisted of 600 or so healthy bone marrow donors. Cohort members were all nominally healthy when sampled, although unrecorded immune exposures were likely present. The donor tested CMV seronegative and was one of the 352 seronegative cohort members. Each donor provided a peripheral blood sample, and peripheral blood mononuclear cells were used for TCR beta sequencing. Genomic DNA was extracted from the blood cell samples with the Qiagen DNeasy Blood Extraction Kit. The sample comes from a study of cytomegalovirus exposure and HLA in healthy donors (dated by TCRdb to 2016 to 2017). Describing the broader study: An earlier analysis of approximately 640 of the donors reported about 250 Gb of sequence data and roughly 100 million unique TCR beta sequences from some 180 million T cells. About 330 gigabases of sequencing data and roughly 80 million unique TCR sequences made up an early release that covered around 640 HLA-typed donors. Of the approximately 370 genotyped donors, 81% were placed in the genetic ancestry cluster associated with self-reported Caucasian donors. The study aimed to test whether cataloging public T cell receptors could reveal signatures of past pathogen exposure. The study used immunosequencing to profile the T cell repertoires of some 600 subjects and linked those repertoires to cytomegalovirus serostatus. In addition to the first cohort of 650 to 800 subjects, a separate validation cohort of some 120 different subjects was used. High-throughput TCR immunosequencing, statistical association of individual TCRs with disease status, and machine learning were combined to predict cytomegalovirus infection status. A later analysis re-examined previously published TCR beta repertoires from just over 650 donors and added high-resolution HLA genotyping to investigate patterns of TCR occurrence. Rather than using new phenotypic data, the later analysis identified candidate immune exposures from TCR beta sequences and from how often those sequences occurred across donors. To decide whether each TCR beta V gene segment behaved as functional or pseudogenic, an earlier analysis of 587 of the donors relied on high-throughput TCR beta sequencing. Alongside the repertoire data, information on donor age, sex, ethnicity and CMV serostatus was compiled. A later genetic analysis took genome-wide SNP genotypes for about three fifths of the roughly 700 donors and used that subset as a discovery cohort. Every discovery cohort repertoire had been produced on one sequencing platform. Class I and class II HLA loci were covered by the typing at four-digit resolution. Typing coverage differed by locus: A, B, C, DRB1 and DQB1 were typed in roughly 620-640 donors, DQA1 in 500 to 550, DPA1 in roughly 590, and DPB1 in about 450. Several DR-DQ haplotypes were handled as single units for association and clustering, since linkage in the cohort was strong. Among 398 genotyped donors of the cohort, an average of about 240,000 unique TCR beta nucleotide sequences were sequenced per donor, around 20% of them non-productive. Overall results and qualifications from the work: Roughly 17 rarely observed V segments, including chromosome 9 orphons, were excluded from the earlier analysis of approximately 600 of the donors because counts were too low. Immune exposure information for the cohort was limited to CMV serostatus. Correlated functional status among segregating V segments might be attributable to linkage disequilibrium, but an unknown experimental factor could not be ruled out. Across donors, most TCR sequences were observed very rarely, whereas some public TCRs were present in many individuals. According to a later genetic analysis, donors in an Asian-associated ancestry cluster had fewer N-insertions in productive TCRs than the approximately 710-donor mean. HLA typing was unavailable for some donors at each locus, so association tests used only the typed subset. In a later genetic analysis, a missense DCLRE1C variant was associated with V-gene and J-gene trimming of TCR beta chains, and the association was replicated in an independent cohort. A later analysis found that HLA-associated TCR beta chains were more clonally expanded and had lower generation probabilities than equally common non-associated chains. The study listed 170 or so TCR beta chains as associated with cytomegalovirus. In an earlier analysis of some 500 of the donors, most TCR beta V segments were observed in productive rearrangements about 87% or about 30% of the time, broadly matching IMGT annotations. In vitro tests confirmed that three of the cytomegalovirus-associated TCR beta chains recognize cytomegalovirus antigens. Specific HLA alleles were associated with roughly 16,000 TCR beta sequences at a false discovery rate of 0.05 in a later analysis. A group of highly shared sequence variants was considered likely to be a technical artifact of the sequencing pipeline. A later analysis found that most CMV-associated TCR beta chains appeared HLA-restricted, with HLA associations seemingly driven largely by CMV exposure. It was suggested by the authors that the approach could potentially be generalized to other disease states and immunological phenotypes. Assigning TCR associations to individual alleles was difficult when HLA alleles, especially DR and DQ, strongly co-occurred. A further reported finding was that TCR beta sequences accurately predicted the HLA-A and HLA-B alleles for most subjects in the first cohort. According to a later analysis, parvovirus B19, influenza, CMV and Epstein-Barr virus appeared linked to several top co-occurrence clusters. Because the 87-base-pair reads could not distinguish some IMGT-functional V segments, including TRBV6-2 and TRBV6-3, those segments were excluded. Sequencing depth was assumed to be roughly uniform across donors in the presence/absence analyses, though that assumption may not hold. Only TCR beta chains were sequenced in this cohort, and the absence of alpha or paired-chain data limited detectable features. In a later analysis, the rate of TCR association differed among HLA loci, with DRB1 alleles having the most associated TCRs and HLA-C alleles having the fewest. Cytomegalovirus status was reported to be diagnosed by the classifier with high specificity and sensitivity in both the original and validation cohorts.

The CDR3 measures 19 amino acids from cysteine to phenylalanine. Only the CDR3 DNA is retained, 57 bases long and in frame from the first base. Trimming removed 5 bases from V and 0 bases from J; the gene matches leave 13 bases unexplained. Via the germline V gene, CDR1 is SGHVS and CDR2 FQNEAQ. The sequence derives from a female donor in good health and CMV-seronegative. The rearrangement combines TRBV7-8 with TRBJ2-6, with 7 bases matching TRBD2. Sequencing was done on a sample of PBMCs. The DNA is TGTGCCAGCAGCCAATCGATGCTAGCGGTGGGCTCTGGGGCCAACGTCCTGACTTTC. This gives the protein CASSQSMLAVGSGANVLTF.